This TCR beta chain is drawn from a study of technical replicates of blood from a few donors. V was clipped by 4 bases and J by 1 base; unmatched bases: 15. The CDR3 contains 19 residues. CDR1 is SGHRS and CDR2 is YFSETQ in the germline V gene. Method: immunoSEQ multiplex PCR; TCRdb's copy keeps in-frame clones and lacks some. The sample lists about 73,000 clones; around 93% were seen once. Material for sequencing was T cells isolated from PBMCs. This chain links TRBV5-1 with TRBJ2-7; 12 positions agree with TRBD1. This clonotype was sampled from a human donor in good health. CDR3 DNA: TGCGCCAGCAGCAAGGGACAGGGGGCTTATCGGGGCAAATCCTACGAGCAGTACTTC. It codes for CASSKGQGAYRGKSYEQYF.